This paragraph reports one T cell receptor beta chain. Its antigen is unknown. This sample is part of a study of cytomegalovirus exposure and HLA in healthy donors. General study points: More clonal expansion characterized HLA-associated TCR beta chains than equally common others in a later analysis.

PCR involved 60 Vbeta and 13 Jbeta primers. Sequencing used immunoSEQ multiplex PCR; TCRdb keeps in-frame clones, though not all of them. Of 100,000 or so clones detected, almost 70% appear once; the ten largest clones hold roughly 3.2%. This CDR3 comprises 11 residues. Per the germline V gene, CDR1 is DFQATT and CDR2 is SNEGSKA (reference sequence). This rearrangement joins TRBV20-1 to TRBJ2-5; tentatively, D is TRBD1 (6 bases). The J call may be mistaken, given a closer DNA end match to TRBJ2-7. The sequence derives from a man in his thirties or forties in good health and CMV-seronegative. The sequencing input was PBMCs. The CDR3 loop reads CSAYRDYEQYF. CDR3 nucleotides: TGCAGTGCTTACAGGGACTACGAGCAGTACTTC.